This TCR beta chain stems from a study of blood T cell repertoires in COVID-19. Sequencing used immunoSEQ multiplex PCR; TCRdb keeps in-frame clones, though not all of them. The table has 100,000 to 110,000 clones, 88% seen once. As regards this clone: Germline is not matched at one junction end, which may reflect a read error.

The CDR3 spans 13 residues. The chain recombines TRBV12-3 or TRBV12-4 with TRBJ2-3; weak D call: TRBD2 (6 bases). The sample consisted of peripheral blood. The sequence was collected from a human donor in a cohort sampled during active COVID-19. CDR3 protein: CASSLARGDTQYF. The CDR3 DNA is TGTGCCAGCAGTCTAGCCCGGGGGGATACGCAGTATTTT.